This record concerns one T cell receptor (beta chain) sequence. This CDR3 spans 15 amino acids. The V gene lost 1 base and the J gene lost 0 bases, with 9 bases spanning the gap. Germline V CDR1 and CDR2: SGHTA, FQGTGA. This specimen comes from a study of shared clonotypes between healthy human individuals. Genomic DNA (from each subset) was split evenly across several immunoSEQ plates. The protocol was immunoSEQ multiplex PCR, while the TCRdb copy is restricted to in-frame clones and leaves out a portion. The table has 550,000 to 850,000 clones, 55% to 75% seen once. The sequencing sample was made of memory CD4+ T cells sorted from blood. Subset indicated: CD45RA-negative fraction. V and J are TRBV7-3 and TRBJ1-1; D ambiguous. The clonotype was recovered from a woman aged 30 to 39 in good health. The CDR3 region is CASSLNGPLNTEAFF. In DNA form, the CDR3 reads TGTGCCAGCAGCTTAAACGGACCTTTGAACACTGAAGCTTTCTTT.